This T cell receptor (beta chain) is from a study of blood T cell repertoires in COVID-19 (dated by TCRdb to about 2020). Background for the entire study: Samples covering the acute and convalescent phases of COVID-19 were provided by collaborators in the United States, Italy and Spain. A freely available public database, intended as a resource for researchers studying the immune response to SARS-CoV-2, is where the repertoires were released. A de-identified subject ID, COVID-19 status, age in years and sex were almost always included in the sample metadata. Where available, HLA class I and class II types were taken from metadata supplied by the sample provider and were not determined by assay-based typing. Samples came from the ongoing ImmuneRACE study (first 160 participants) plus 1,254 subjects from 6 global collaborators. The material from the prospective study consisted of cDNA or gDNA derived from T cells, B-cell-depleted T cells, or PBMCs. Deeply sampled blood TCRbeta repertoires from subjects exposed to, actively infected with, or recovered from COVID-19 were included in the dataset. The full study reports these points: The quantity of clinical and demographic metadata differed by source and by participant and was supplied without curation.

Participants in the prospective study were enrolled through a virtual design, were aged roughly 18 to 95 years, and lived in approximately 24 United States geographic areas. In the prospective study, cohorts were assigned on the basis of participant-reported clinical history obtained from a screening survey and a study questionnaire. Recovered participants in ImmuneRACE Cohort 3 were defined by two consecutive negative NP/OP PCR tests, clearance by a healthcare professional, or resolution of symptoms. In the prospective study, mobile phlebotomists collected whole blood, serum and a nasopharyngeal or oropharyngeal swab from each participant. Over a 2-month period, participants in the prospective study had the option of providing additional blood draws and questionnaires. Blood samples from the prospective study were shipped frozen or at room temperature prior to DNA extraction. This clone was seen a few times. The clone's antigen remains unknown. Nothing much larger sits one base from this clone, and base qualities are not available.

TCRbeta CDR3 regions were amplified from genomic DNA using the immunoSEQ Assay, a bias-controlled multiplex PCR. As for how the authors treated the data: The number of nucleated cells in each sample was estimated by amplification of reference gene primers within the assay. To quantify the absolute abundance of each unique TCRbeta CDR3 rearrangement, sequence reads were collapsed and filtered. Productive Simpson clonality was computed per sample as the square root of Simpson's diversity index over productive rearrangements. What TCRdb holds here is the immuneACCESS table cut down to in-frame rearrangements. Part of the clones is not present; checked against another copy, under half of the missing clones reflect an unresolved V gene, and the others are unexplained. V and J calls and clone size are as listed in that table; D and trimming were resolved from the DNA. The sample table holds around 310,000 clones, of which 88% were seen once. The top ten clones comprise about 4.7% of the sample.

Germline trimming amounts to 4 bases on V and 3 bases on J, with 11 as the count of junction bases outside the gene matches. Including the terminal cysteine and phenylalanine, the CDR3 comprises 15 residues. Only CDR3 DNA is held: 45 bases, read in frame from base 1. For CDR1 and CDR2, the germline V gene lists SQVTM and ANQGSEA. The chain is assembled from TRBV29-1 and TRBJ1-2; 7 of the junction bases match TRBD1. The receptor was isolated from a man aged 25 to 40 who had recovered from COVID-19. The sequencing input was PBMCs or T cells enriched from blood (not recorded which). The CDR3 in this case is CSVGGHGQVDYGYTF. The nucleotides are TGCAGCGTTGGGGGACACGGACAGGTAGACTATGGCTACACCTTC.